This record concerns one T cell receptor beta chain sequence. Via MiXCR, TCRdb re-called the RT-PCR reads, giving one row per CDR3 protein. This repertoire shows hundreds of thousands of distinct CDR3 sequences, about 14% found once; its top ten account for 3.6%. The TCR was taken from a female donor in good health, serving as a healthy control. Sequenced: memory CD4+ T cells from blood.

The CDR3 reads CASSGGEGRPLANQPQHF. CDR3 in DNA: TGTGCCAGCAGTGGGGGGGAGGGACGGCCCTTAGCAAATCAGCCCCAGCATTTT. The chain carries TRBV6-1 and TRBJ1-5; TRBD1 is a possible D gene (5 bases). The germline V and J ends were trimmed by 4 bases and 4 bases, with 23 bases remaining between them. There are 18 residues in the CDR3. Germline CDR1 reads MNHNS; CDR2 reads SASEGT.